A selection of T cell receptor beta chains follows, all from one sample in a study of T cell repertoires in cytomegalovirus infection. TCRdb re-called the reads through MiXCR, storing one row per CDR3 protein. The table lists 110,000 to 150,000 distinct CDR3 sequences, under 8% of them singletons. The sample consisted of PBMCs. Receptors were obtained from a human donor in good health (CMV status not recorded). Some clones in this sample may be carry-over from other donors' samples. Each CDR3 is given with its conserved first and last residue. A D gene is named only where the DNA matches it firmly. The size field is filled for only some rows; it gives once, few, many or a size class.

TGTGCCAGCAGTGAAAGCAGGACTCCTGGGGCCAACGTCCTGACTTTC	CASSESRTPGANVLTF	-	-	TRBJ2-6	TRBV2
TGTGCCAGCAGCTTATGGAACACTGAAGCTTTCTTT	CASSLWNTEAFF	many	-	TRBJ1-1	TRBV7-2
TGTGCCAGCTGCCTTTTGTGGGGAGAGACCCAGTACTTC	CASCLLWGETQYF	few	-	TRBJ2-5	TRBV2
TGTGCCAGCAACCTTAGCGGGGGGGCCGGGACCCAGTACTTC	CASNLSGGAGTQYF	many	TRBD2	TRBJ2-5	TRBV6-2/TRBV6-3
TGTGCCAGCAGCTTGGAAAAGGGCTTCAACAATGAGCAGTTCTTC	CASSLEKGFNNEQFF	-	-	TRBJ2-1	TRBV5-6
TGCGCCAGCAGCTTGGCGGAAGTTTATGGCTACACCTTC	CASSLAEVYGYTF	few	-	TRBJ1-2	TRBV5-1
TGTGCCAGCAGCCCCACAGGGGGTAGCACTGAAGCTTTCTTT	CASSPTGGSTEAFF	many	TRBD1	TRBJ1-1	TRBV6-1
TGTGCCAGCAGTCGCTATAATTCACCCCTCCACTTT	CASSRYNSPLHF	few	-	TRBJ1-6	TRBV12-3/TRBV12-4
TGTGCCAGCAGCTTACAGGGCCCGAGCACCGGGGAGCTGTTTTTT	CASSLQGPSTGELFF	-	-	TRBJ2-2	TRBV7-3
TGTGCCAGCAGCGTTATGGGCAACGCCTACGAGCAGTACTTC	CASSVMGNAYEQYF	-	-	TRBJ2-7	TRBV9
TGCGCCAGCAGCTTAGACTTGAGGAACACTGAAGCTTTCTTT	CASSLDLRNTEAFF	-	-	TRBJ1-1	TRBV5-1
TGTGCCAGCAGTTTGAGGGTGGCTAGCGGGGGGCAGTATTTT	CASSLRVASGGQYF	many	TRBD2	TRBJ2-3	TRBV12-3/TRBV12-4
TGTGCCAGCAGCTTAGCGAGGGTGAGCTCCTATAATTCACCCCTCCACTTT	CASSLARVSSYNSPLHF	many	-	TRBJ1-6	TRBV7-2
TGTGCCAGCGGCCCCGGGACAGGGGTCCGGAACACTGAAGCTTTCTTT	CASGPGTGVRNTEAFF	few	TRBD1	TRBJ1-1	TRBV6-1
TGCAGCGTTGTTAGCGTTGGTGTGAATGAGCAGTTCTTC	CSVVSVGVNEQFF	-	-	TRBJ2-1	TRBV29-1
TGCGCCAGCAGCCAGGCCCTAAGAAGCGATGAGCAGTTCTTC	CASSQALRSDEQFF	few	-	TRBJ2-1	TRBV4-3
TGTGCCAGCAGCCAGACAGGGGATTCACCCCTCCACTTT	CASSQTGDSPLHF	few	TRBD1	TRBJ1-6	TRBV7-3
TGTGCCAGCAGTCCCCCATCGCAAGAGACCCAGTACTTC	CASSPPSQETQYF	many	-	TRBJ2-5	TRBV12-3/TRBV12-4
TGCAGTGCTAATCCTACGACTAGAGCTGAGCAGTTCTTC	CSANPTTRAEQFF	many	-	TRBJ2-1	TRBV20-1
TGTGCCAGCAGCCCTAGCGGGGGCACCTACGAGCAGTACTTC	CASSPSGGTYEQYF	many	TRBD2	TRBJ2-7	TRBV12-3/TRBV12-4
TGTGCCAGCAGCTCTCCCGACTTCTGGACAGGGGAGGACTATGGCTACACCTTC	CASSSPDFWTGEDYGYTF	few	TRBD1	TRBJ1-2	TRBV28
TGCAGCGTTGATAGGCACCTCTGGGGCGGCTACACCTTC	CSVDRHLWGGYTF	-	-	TRBJ1-2	TRBV29-1
TGTGCCAGCAGCTCCGTGCGGGGGGAGACCCAGTACTTC	CASSSVRGETQYF	many	TRBD2	TRBJ2-5	TRBV7-8
TGTGCCAGCAGCTTAGATACTCACTACTCCTACGAGCAGTACTTC	CASSLDTHYSYEQYF	many	-	TRBJ2-7	TRBV7-9
TGTGCCAGTAGTATGGGCAGGAGCAGCAATCAGCCCCAGCATTTT	CASSMGRSSNQPQHF	-	-	TRBJ1-5	TRBV19
TGTGCCTGGAGTGCGTCAACGAAGACTCAGCCCCAGCATTTT	CAWSASTKTQPQHF	-	-	TRBJ1-5	TRBV30
TGCAGTGCTAGAGGTCCGACCGGTGGGGCCCAGCATTTT	CSARGPTGGAQHF	-	-	TRBJ1-5	TRBV20-1
TGCAGCGTCGTAGGATGGGACGGTGGGAACTATGGCTACACCTTC	CSVVGWDGGNYGYTF	many	-	TRBJ1-2	TRBV29-1
TGTGCCAGCAGCTCTCCCGGGGGCAAGGCAGATACGCAGTATTTT	CASSSPGGKADTQYF	-	-	TRBJ2-3	TRBV7-2
TGTGCCAGCAGTTTAAAATCTGCATTGAACACTGAAGCTTTCTTT	CASSLKSALNTEAFF	many	-	TRBJ1-1	TRBV12-3/TRBV12-4
TGTGCCCGCAGTCCTACCGGGACACGCAATCAGCCCCAGCATTTT	CARSPTGTRNQPQHF	few	-	TRBJ1-5	TRBV27
TGTGCCTGGGCGCCCCTCCAGGGGTTTGGAAACACCATATATTTT	CAWAPLQGFGNTIYF	many	-	TRBJ1-3	TRBV30
TGTGCCAGCAGCACGCGATGGGGAAGGGGGCAGTTCTTC	CASSTRWGRGQFF	few	-	TRBJ2-1	TRBV7-8
TGTGCCAGCACTTTTGGGTTCAGGGGTTTTCAGCCCCAGCATTTT	CASTFGFRGFQPQHF	many	-	TRBJ1-5	TRBV12-3/TRBV12-4
TGCAGTGCTGGGACCTATGCCTACGAGCAGTACTTC	CSAGTYAYEQYF	many	-	TRBJ2-7	TRBV20-1
TGTGCCAGCAGCCGCGATGGAGGGGGGTTGAACACTGAAGCTTTCTTT	CASSRDGGGLNTEAFF	many	-	TRBJ1-1	TRBV7-2
TGTGCCAGCAGCCAAGCCCTCTTTTACGAGCAGTACTTC	CASSQALFYEQYF	-	-	TRBJ2-7	TRBV14
TGTGCCAGCAGCTTAGCGTCGGGACTAGCGCAGATTGAGCAGTTCTTC	CASSLASGLAQIEQFF	many	TRBD2	TRBJ2-1	TRBV7-9
TGTGCCAGCAGCTTAGCCCTAAGCTCCTACGAGCAGTACTTC	CASSLALSSYEQYF	many	-	TRBJ2-7	TRBV7-6
TGTGCCAGCAGCTTATCGGGAGAGACCCAGTACTTC	CASSLSGETQYF	many	-	TRBJ2-5	TRBV7-9